Each of the 8 T cell receptor beta chains below was sequenced from the same sample in a study of shared clonotypes between healthy human individuals. It was CD45RO-negative cells, positively selected for CCR7, that made up naive CD8 cells, with terminally differentiated effector memory CD45RA+ cells excluded. Produced via immunoSEQ multiplex PCR; TCRdb's table is partial and in-frame only. The sample shows fewer than 1 million clones, around 96% of them seen only once. The sequenced material came from naive CD8+ T cells sorted from blood. The receptors shown here come from a man between 25 and 39 years old in good health.

V gene TRBV2 combines with J gene TRBJ2-7; possible D gene TRBD2, 5 bases. CDR3 length: 14 amino acids. The germline gives CDR1 SNHLY, CDR2 FYNNEI. The V end was cut by 3 bases, the J end by 0 bases, with 9 bases between. CDR3 bases: TGTGCCAGCAGTGATTTTGGGAGCTCCTACGAGCAGTACTTC. Amino acids: CASSDFGSSYEQYF.

This clone appeared once. The chain couples TRBV18 to TRBJ2-5, with TRBD1 identical over 12 bases. Germline V gene sequence: CDR1 KGHSH, CDR2 LQKENI. Trimming at V came to 4 bases and at J to 1 base, leaving 4 bases not matched to a gene. The CDR3 has 16 amino acids. The DNA for the CDR3 is TGTGCCAGCTCACAAAGGGACAGGGGGCTCCAAGAGACCCAGTACTTC. Its protein product is CASSQRDRGLQETQYF.

This chain joins TRBV9 and TRBJ2-3; tentatively, D is TRBD2 (5 bases). V was shortened by 2 bases and J by 0 bases, with 10 bases between the two germline ends. The length of the CDR3 is 15 residues. Germline CDR1 is SGDLS and CDR2 is YYNGEE. CDR3 nucleotide sequence: TGTGCCAGCAGCGTGGGGAGCCCTAGCACAGATACGCAGTATTTT. Encoded protein: CASSVGSPSTDTQYF.

The genes are TRBV7-2 and TRBJ2-7; D not certain. The V and J ends lost 2 bases and 3 bases respectively, with 5 bases between them. The CDR3 loop spans 12 amino acids. CDR1 and CDR2 from the germline V gene are SGHTA and FQGNSA. The CDR3: CASSLSGYEQYF. Here the CDR3 DNA reads TGTGCCAGCAGCTTAAGTGGCTACGAGCAGTACTTC.

The rearrangement links TRBV6-5 to TRBJ1-4; TRBD1 might be the D (6 bases). The CDR3 covers 14 residues. Germline loops: CDR1 MNHEY, CDR2 SVGAGI. The V gene lost 6 bases and the J gene lost 7 bases, with 15 bases spanning the gap. This CDR3 reads CASSGTHGREKLFF. CDR3 nucleotide sequence: TGTGCCAGCAGCGGGACACACGGTCGTGAAAAACTGTTTTTT.

The chain couples TRBV29-1 to TRBJ1-2, with 7 bases matching TRBD1. Trimming at V came to 0 bases and at J to 5 bases, leaving 9 bases not matched to a gene. Germline assignment: CDR1 SQVTM and CDR2 ANQGSEA. This CDR3 spans 15 amino acids. CDR3 in amino acids: CSVEDWDSSRYGYTF. CDR3 sequence (DNA): TGCAGCGTTGAAGATTGGGACAGCTCTCGGTATGGCTACACCTTC.

The chain couples TRBV2 to TRBJ1-2; D remains unclear. The CDR3 extends over 15 amino acids. Per the germline V gene, CDR1 is SNHLY and CDR2 is FYNNEI. The ends were cut back, 1 base at V and 1 base at J, with 10 bases in the middle. CDR3 sequence reads: CASSEGYQNNYGYTF. The CDR3 region has the DNA TGTGCCAGCAGTGAAGGGTATCAGAATAACTATGGCTACACCTTC.

This rearrangement joins TRBV2 to TRBJ2-3; no clear D gene. Germline CDR1 and CDR2: SNHLY and FYNNEI. The V end lost 4 bases, the J end lost 0 bases, and 20 bases lay between the germline ends. The CDR3 runs 18 residues. CDR3 DNA: TGTGCCAGCAGTGGTAGTTCGGCGGAGACCACTAGCACAGATACGCAGTATTTT. The encoded protein is CASSGSSAETTSTDTQYF.